This TCR beta chain was observed in a study of T cells in localized non-small cell lung cancer. Concerning this clone itself: Its antigen is still unknown.

The method was immunoSEQ multiplex PCR; TCRdb's version includes in-frame clones alone and lacks a portion of them. The sample carries 45,000 to 55,000 clones, approximately 90% recorded once. Study observations and caveats: Among the tissues sampled, uninvolved adjacent lung had the highest T cell clonality, above tumor. A median roughly 57 of the top 100 tumor clones appeared in adjacent lung.

The sequences come from peripheral blood, collected before any cancer treatment. This TCR derives from a male donor older than 55 with stage III squamous cell lung carcinoma.

The CDR3 loop is CATTHTTPDTQYF. The CDR3 nucleotides are TGTGCCACCACACATACTACGCCAGATACGCAGTATTTT. The V and J genes are TRBV19 and TRBJ2-3; the D is unclear. Trimming removed 10 bases at V and 4 bases at J, with 15 bases between. The CDR3 consists of 13 residues. Germline V CDR1 and CDR2: LNHDA, SQIVND (reference sequence).